The 28 T cell receptor beta chains presented below share a single source sample, sequenced in a study of T cell responses to AZD1222 COVID-19 vaccine. This table comes from immunoSEQ multiplex PCR, and its TCRdb copy is limited to in-frame clones, with some not included. The table records roughly 140,000 clones, about nine tenths of them present only once. The sequences come from peripheral blood, collected 28 days after the second AZD1222 dose. The receptors here all came from an adult who received the AZD1222 COVID-19 vaccine.

The chain recombines TRBV11-2 with TRBJ1-2; 7 bases match TRBD1. V lost 11 bases and J lost 3; bases outside the gene matches: 12. The CDR3 length is 14 residues. Per germline, CDR1 SGHAT and CDR2 FQNNGV. CDR3 in amino acids: CAGGRTGVHYGYTF. For the CDR3, the DNA is TGTGCCGGGGGGAGGACAGGAGTCCACTATGGCTACACCTTC. Filled out from reference TRBV11-2 and TRBJ1-2, the complete variable domain reads EAGVAQSPRYKIIEKRQSVAFWCNPISGHATLYWYQQILGQGPKLLIQFQNNGVVDDSQLPKDRFSAERLKGVDSTLKIQPAKLEDSAVYLCAGGRTGVHYGYTFGSGTRLTVV.

The rearrangement joins TRBV4-3 to TRBJ1-6; no definite D call. V gave up 1 base and J gave up 10 bases, with 14 bases separating them. Germline CDR1 LGHNA, CDR2 YSLEER. The CDR3 runs to 15 residues. The CDR3, as DNA: TGCGCCAGCAGCCAAGGTCAAACATATCAATCACCCCTCCACTTT. Protein sequence: CASSQGQTYQSPLHF.

This clone was counted a single time. V and J are TRBV5-1 and TRBJ2-5; D is uncertain. Trimming removed 4 bases from V and 4 bases from J, with 17 bases in between. The CDR3 totals 15 residues. Germline CDR1 reads SGHRS; CDR2 reads YFSETQ. CDR3 loop: CASSPNPFSGETQYF. In nucleotides, the CDR3 is TGCGCCAGCAGCCCAAACCCCTTCAGTGGAGAGACCCAGTACTTC.

The J gene is TRBJ1-2, the V gene TRBV5-1, with 7 positions matching TRBD1. CDR1 and CDR2 (germline): SGHRS, YFSETQ. V trimming: 4 bases; J trimming: 0 bases; junction bases outside the gene matches: 3. This CDR3 has 14 amino acids. CDR3 region: CASSPGQSNYGYTF. CDR3 nucleotides: TGCGCCAGCAGCCCGGGACAGTCTAACTATGGCTACACCTTC.

This clone has only one observation. The rearrangement links TRBV25-1 to TRBJ1-3, with D maybe TRBD1 (5 bases). Trimming pared 11 bases from V and 4 bases from J, leaving 9 bases between. The CDR3 is 11 amino acids. Germline loops: CDR1 MGHDK, CDR2 SYGVNS. CDR3 nucleotide sequence: TGTGCCGCGACAGTAGGAAACACCATATATTTT. Translated: CAATVGNTIYF.

This clone was seen once. The gene calls are TRBV5-1 and TRBJ2-2; D may be TRBD1 (6 bases). CDR1 and CDR2 from the germline V gene are SGHRS and YFSETQ. The CDR3 runs to 15 residues. The V end lost 7 bases, the J end lost 1 base, and 14 bases lay between the germline ends. The CDR3 loop reads CASRWGTQNTGELFF. In DNA, the CDR3 is TGCGCCAGCCGGTGGGGGACACAGAACACCGGGGAGCTGTTTTTT.

V gene TRBV5-1 combines with J gene TRBJ1-1; D not certain. Trimming stripped 1 base from V and 2 bases from J, with 6 bases between. The CDR3 runs 13 residues. The germline gives CDR1 SGHRS, CDR2 YFSETQ. The CDR3 is CASSLNRNTEAFF. For the CDR3, the DNA is TGCGCCAGCAGCTTGAACAGAAACACTGAAGCTTTCTTT.

J is TRBJ2-3 and V is TRBV11-1; TRBD2 is a possible D gene (6 bases). V dropped 1 base and J dropped 4 bases, with 12 bases sitting between them. The V gene's germline CDR1 is SGHAT and CDR2 FQDESV (reference sequence). The CDR3 is 15 residues long. CDR3 loop: CASSLGGTGADTQYF. CDR3 coding DNA: TGTGCCAGCAGCTTAGGGGGGACTGGCGCAGATACGCAGTATTTT.

This chain links TRBV10-3 with TRBJ1-2; perhaps TRBD1 as D (6 bases). The CDR3 runs 14 residues. Between the trimmed V and J ends, which lost 2 bases and 5 bases, there was a span of 12 bases. Germline V gene data show CDR1 as ENHRY and CDR2 as SYGVKD. DNA for the CDR3: TGTGCCATCAGTGAGCAGGGGATCCGATATGGCTACACCTTC. Amino acids: CAISEQGIRYGYTF.

V gene TRBV27 combines with J gene TRBJ1-5; possible D gene TRBD1, 5 bases. The V gene's germline CDR1 is MNHEY and CDR2 SMNVEV (reference sequence). V was clipped by 5 bases and J by 4 bases, with 12 bases between them. The CDR3 extends over 14 amino acids. In DNA form, the CDR3 reads TGTGCCAGCAGTGGCCGGGACGGTAATCAGCCCCAGCATTTT. Its protein is CASSGRDGNQPQHF.

This clone occurred once. This chain connects TRBV7-9 to TRBJ2-5; D is possibly TRBD1 (6 bases). The CDR3 extends over 14 amino acids. The germline V and J ends were trimmed by 4 bases and 1 base, with 10 bases remaining between them. Germline CDR1 and CDR2: SEHNR and FQNEAQ (reference sequence). CDR3 residues: CASSSTGLQETQYF. CDR3 nucleotides: TGTGCCAGCAGCTCGACAGGACTCCAAGAGACCCAGTACTTC.

The chain recombines TRBV12-3 or TRBV12-4 with TRBJ2-3; D unclear. V dropped 1 base and J dropped 4 bases, with 6 bases sitting between them. The CDR3 loop spans 13 amino acids. CDR3 sequence reads: CASSLGPPDTQYF. DNA for the CDR3: TGTGCCAGCAGTTTAGGCCCGCCAGATACGCAGTATTTT.

The chain joins TRBV9 to TRBJ1-5, with D possibly TRBD1 on 5 matching bases. Germline loops: CDR1 SGDLS, CDR2 YYNGEE. This CDR3 is built from 22 residues. Trimming removed 0 bases from V and 5 bases from J, with 33 bases in between. The CDR3 is CASSVATGGVGQTSGLDQPQHF. For the CDR3, the DNA is TGTGCCAGCAGCGTAGCTACAGGAGGGGTCGGCCAGACTAGCGGCCTCGATCAGCCCCAGCATTTT.

The chain joins TRBV28 to TRBJ1-2, with a tentative D call TRBD1 (5 bases). The CDR3 totals 13 residues. V shed 7 bases and J shed 8 bases, with 17 bases lying between them. Germline CDR1 is MDHEN and CDR2 is SYDVKM. The CDR3 nucleotides are TGTGCCAGCACCCATAGGGGCCGGGAGGGCTACACCTTC. It specifies CASTHRGREGYTF.

A few counts support this clone. The CDR3 region has the DNA TGTGCCAGCAGACCACTAGCGGGAGAGGACTACGAGCAGTACTTC. Its protein product is CASRPLAGEDYEQYF. This chain uses TRBV5-6 with TRBJ2-7; TRBD2 matches at 11 bases. Germline V gene lookup returns CDR1 SGHDT and CDR2 YYEEEE. The CDR3 has 15 residues. V lost 5 bases, J lost 3 bases, and 7 bases stayed unmatched.

V and J are TRBV5-1 and TRBJ2-1; 7 bases map to TRBD2. CDR3 length: 14 residues. CDR1 and CDR2 (germline): SGHRS, YFSETQ. V lost 4 bases, J lost 7 bases, and 8 bases stayed unmatched. CDR3 sequence: CASSPGGRTNEQFF. In DNA form, the CDR3 reads TGCGCCAGCAGCCCGGGGGGAAGAACGAATGAGCAGTTCTTC.

The V gene is TRBV19, the J gene TRBJ1-6; 9 bases align to TRBD1. The CDR3 totals 15 residues. V lost 5 bases, J lost 9 bases, and 8 bases stayed unmatched. The germline V gene encodes CDR1 LNHDA and CDR2 SQIVND (reference sequence). The CDR3: CASSFDRGKRSPLHF. CDR3 DNA: TGTGCCAGTAGTTTTGACAGGGGGAAGCGTTCACCCCTCCACTTT.

The chain has TRBV30 and TRBJ1-5, with D perhaps TRBD1 (5 bases). Deletions cut 1 base from V and 7 bases from J, with 17 bases between. CDR3 size: 15 residues. Germline CDR1 is GTSNPN and CDR2 is SVGIG (reference sequence). The CDR3 here is CAWSARVRQGQPQHF. In DNA, the CDR3 is TGTGCCTGGAGTGCCCGTGTCAGGCAGGGACAGCCCCAGCATTTT.

This chain links TRBV4-3 with TRBJ2-5, with D maybe TRBD2 (6 bases). Trimming shortened V by 0 bases and J by 2 bases, and 25 bases separated the two germline ends. Germline V gene data show CDR1 as LGHNA and CDR2 as YSLEER. This CDR3 spans 20 amino acids. The CDR3 coding sequence is TGCGCCAGCAGCCAAGATCCGCCCGGGGCTAGCGTCAACCCACAAGAGACCCAGTACTTC. It encodes CASSQDPPGASVNPQETQYF.

The gene calls are TRBV19 and TRBJ1-2; 7 bases are a match to TRBD1. The CDR3 length is 13 residues. The J segment lost 1 base and the V segment lost 10 bases, leaving 6 bases of the junction unmatched. Looked up from germline, CDR1 is LNHDA and CDR2 is SQIVND (reference sequence). The CDR3 DNA is TGTGCCACCCGGCGGGACAGTAACTATGGCTACACCTTC. Translation gives CATRRDSNYGYTF.

The chain uses TRBV11-2 and TRBJ2-1; 8 positions agree with TRBD2. CDR3 length: 15 residues. CDR1 SGHAT and CDR2 FQNNGV come from the germline V gene. J was trimmed by 7 bases and V by 0 bases; bases with no gene match: 5. The chain's CDR3 is CASSLDLGLGNEQFF. The CDR3 nucleotides are TGTGCCAGCAGCTTAGATCTGGGACTAGGGAATGAGCAGTTCTTC.

This clone is a singleton in its sample. The chain recombines TRBV5-4 with TRBJ1-1, with TRBD1 as a possible D gene (6 bases). The germline V gene encodes CDR1 SGHNT and CDR2 YYREEE (reference sequence). The CDR3 loop spans 16 amino acids. The ends were cut back, 4 bases at V and 4 bases at J, with 20 bases in the middle. Here the CDR3 reads CASSRETSGVGTEAFF. CDR3 DNA sequence: TGTGCCAGCAGCCGCGAGACCTCAGGGGTGGGCACTGAAGCTTTCTTT.

The chain's CDR3 is CASSPDGLNSGNTIYF. In DNA form, the CDR3 reads TGCGCCAGCAGCCCGGACGGTTTAAACTCTGGAAACACCATATATTTT. The chain employs TRBV5-1 and TRBJ1-3; no clear D. Trimming stripped 4 bases from V and 0 bases from J, with 14 bases between. This CDR3 contains 16 residues. The germline V gene has CDR1 SGHRS and CDR2 YFSETQ.

V and J are TRBV30 and TRBJ1-4; perhaps TRBD1 as D (6 bases). The CDR3 spans 14 residues. Per the germline V gene, CDR1 is GTSNPN and CDR2 is SVGIG (reference sequence). V lost 0 bases to trimming and J lost 8 bases, with 13 bases between them. The CDR3 sequence: CAWSVAGVGEKLFF. The CDR3 nucleotides read TGTGCCTGGAGTGTTGCAGGGGTGGGCGAAAAACTGTTTTTT.

This clone was picked up one time. This chain connects TRBV6-5 to TRBJ1-5, with 7 positions matching TRBD1. Germline CDR1 is MNHEY and CDR2 is SVGAGI. This CDR3 spans 15 amino acids. Trimming removed 5 bases from V and 3 bases from J; junction bases left unmatched: 7. This CDR3 is CASSPGQTYNQPQHF. CDR3 DNA sequence: TGTGCCAGCAGTCCGGGACAGACTTACAATCAGCCCCAGCATTTT.

CDR3 DNA: TGTGCCAGCAGTGTCGGCCAGGGTCAATCCAATGAGCAGTTCTTC. This encodes CASSVGQGQSNEQFF. This chain links TRBV2 with TRBJ2-1, with D maybe TRBD1 (5 bases). The CDR3 spans 15 residues. The germline V and J ends were trimmed by 4 bases and 6 bases, with 16 bases remaining between them. CDR1 is SNHLY, CDR2 FYNNEI, per germline.

This chain joins TRBV3-1 (or the pseudogene TRBV3-2) and TRBJ2-4, with 15 bases lining up with TRBD2. This CDR3 region has 16 residues. V dropped 4 bases and J dropped 7; count of bases not matched to a gene: 5. The germline gives CDR1 LGHDT, CDR2 YNNKEL (reference sequence). This CDR3 is CASSLGLAGGGNIQYF. The CDR3 DNA reads as TGTGCCAGCAGCCTGGGACTAGCGGGGGGCGGGAACATTCAGTACTTC.

The chain has TRBV6-5 and TRBJ2-3; D uncertain. V was cut by 5 bases and J by 0 bases, with 12 bases left in between. This CDR3 spans 15 amino acids. Germline V lookup: CDR1 MNHEY, CDR2 SVGAGI. The CDR3 coding sequence is TGTGCCAGCAGTCCACTCGGGTCTAGCACAGATACGCAGTATTTT. Protein product: CASSPLGSSTDTQYF.